Below, one T cell receptor (beta chain) is given with its context. What it recognizes is unknown. This entry belongs to a study of T cell responses to AZD1222 COVID-19 vaccine. Study-wide findings and caveats: Mapped onto spike, vaccine-associated CD4 TCRs spanned it and were dominant at 160-218 and 743-854. White British ancestry dominated among donors, who included more females, and clonal diversity was possibly underestimated.

CDR3 size: 14 residues. Germline CDR1 SGDLS, CDR2 YYNGEE. V lost 4 bases, J lost 8 bases, and 9 bases stayed unmatched. Profiling relied on immunoSEQ multiplex PCR, and the TCRdb table lists in-frame clones only, not all of them. Of roughly 120,000 clones listed, approximately 85% are singletons. V usage is TRBV9 and J usage is TRBJ2-1; 7 bases match TRBD1. Sequenced material: peripheral blood, taken on day 0 of AZD1222 vaccination. The receptor comes from an adult in good health. The CDR3 region is CASSIEGQAHEQFF. The CDR3 DNA sequence: TGTGCCAGCAGCATCGAAGGACAGGCCCATGAGCAGTTCTTC. The whole variable domain, filled in from reference TRBV9 and TRBJ2-1, reads DSGVTQTPKHLITATGQRVTLRCSPRSGDLSVYWYQQSLDQGLQFLIQYYNGEERAKGNILERFSAQQFPDLHSELNLSSLELGDSALYFCASSIEGQAHEQFFGPGTRLTVL.